These 5 T cell receptor beta chains originate from one sample sequenced in a study of blood T cells in healthy people across ages. With a J-beta primer mix and a sample-barcoded 5' primer, a second PCR ran about 7 to 12 cycles. TCRdb itself ran the 5' RACE reads through MiXCR, one entry per CDR3 protein. Of roughly 500,000 distinct CDR3 sequences detected, around 24% appear once; the ten largest clones hold 7.5% to 9%. These data were likewise used in another study, on T cells of mothers and their children.

The specimen sequenced was blood. The receptor source for this set is a boy aged 10-17 years in good health.

This sequence joins TRBV4-3 and TRBJ2-7; D is unresolved. This CDR3 region has 13 residues. Germline-derived CDR1 and CDR2 are LGHNA and YSLEER. Trimming shortened V by 1 base and J by 3 bases, and 7 bases separated the two germline ends. The CDR3 reads CASSQGLIYEQYF. CDR3 nucleotide sequence: TGCGCCAGCAGCCAAGGGCTAATCTACGAGCAGTACTTC.

This clonotype came up a few times. The rearrangement links TRBV2 to TRBJ2-5; D uncertain. CDR1 is SNHLY and CDR2 is FYNNEI in the germline V gene. CDR3 length: 15 residues. Between the trimmed V and J ends, which lost 1 base and 9 bases, there was a span of 18 bases. CDR3 residues: CASSEEKGFGWAQYF. The CDR3 nucleotides are TGTGCCAGCAGTGAAGAAAAAGGGTTTGGCTGGGCCCAGTACTTC.

This clonotype has a handful of counts. The CDR3 coding sequence is TGTGCCAGCAGCTTGGGGTCTAGCGGCAATGAGCAGTTCTTC. Amino acid sequence: CASSLGSSGNEQFF. The genes are TRBV5-4 and TRBJ2-1, with TRBD2 identical over 7 bases. Germline V gene sequence: CDR1 SGHNT, CDR2 YYREEE (reference sequence). The CDR3 is 14 amino acids. V was clipped by 0 bases and J by 6 bases; unmatched bases: 3.

The rearrangement uses TRBV7-8 and TRBJ2-5, with a tentative D call TRBD1 (5 bases). The tail of the sequence fits TRBJ2-7 better, so the J call may be wrong. This CDR3 has 14 amino acids. CDR1 is SGHVS and CDR2 is FQNEAQ in the germline V gene. The CDR3 loop is CASSLGAGLDEQYF. The CDR3 DNA is TGTGCCAGCAGCTTAGGCGCAGGGTTGGACGAGCAGTACTTC.

V usage is TRBV4-1 and J usage is TRBJ2-3; TRBD2 aligns across 7 bases. Germline-derived CDR1 and CDR2 are MGHRA and YSYEKL. Germline trimming cut 0 bases from V and 3 bases from J; bases unmatched to any gene: 0. This CDR3 region has 14 residues. The CDR3 protein is CASSQEAGTDTQYF. CDR3 in DNA: TGCGCCAGCAGCCAAGAAGCGGGGACAGATACGCAGTATTTT.